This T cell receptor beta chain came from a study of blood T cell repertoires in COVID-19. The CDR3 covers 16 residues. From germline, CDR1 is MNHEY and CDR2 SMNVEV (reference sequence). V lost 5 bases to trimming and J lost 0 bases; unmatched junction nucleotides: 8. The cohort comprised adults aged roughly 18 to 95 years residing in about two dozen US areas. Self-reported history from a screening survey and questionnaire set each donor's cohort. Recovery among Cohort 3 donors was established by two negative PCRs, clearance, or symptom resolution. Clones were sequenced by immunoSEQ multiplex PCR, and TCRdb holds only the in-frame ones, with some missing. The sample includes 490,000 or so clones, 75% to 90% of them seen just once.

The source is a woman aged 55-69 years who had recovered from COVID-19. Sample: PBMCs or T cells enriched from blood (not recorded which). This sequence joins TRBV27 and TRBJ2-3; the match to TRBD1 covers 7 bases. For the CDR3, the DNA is TGTGCCAGCAGTATTGACAGGGTCAGAAGCACAGATACGCAGTATTTT. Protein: CASSIDRVRSTDTQYF.